This TCR beta chain comes out of a study of T-cell memory formation after mild COVID-19. Study-wide context: There were largely donor-specific TCR clusters. Study-wide points: Clones that contracted clustered mainly in CM and EM if CD4+ and in EMRA if CD8+. Memory from before infection featured some responding clones, which suggests cross-reactive memory joined. A balance of CD4 and CD8 characterized clones contracting day 15 to 85, whereas later expanders leaned CD4+.

From the 5' RACE reads, TCRdb called clonotypes with MiXCR, one entry per CDR3 protein. The repertoire includes about 360,000 distinct CDR3 sequences, over 13% of them detected once, and 22% sits in the top ten. From germline, CDR1 is SQVTM and CDR2 ANQGSEA. The CDR3 runs to 15 residues. V lost 4 bases, J lost 6 bases, and 11 bases stayed unmatched. Regarding this clonotype: Its antigen is not known.

The chain carries TRBV29-1 and TRBJ2-1; 8 bases match TRBD2. Sequenced input: PBMCs or a T cell subset sorted from them (not recorded which). The receptor's source is a man aged 18-30 years who had mild COVID-19 (a few samples of this study predate the infection). Cell type and time point are not known. The CDR3 region is CSVVTPGLVFNEQFF. In DNA form, the CDR3 reads TGCAGCGTTGTGACTCCGGGACTAGTGTTCAATGAGCAGTTCTTC.